A single sample gave rise to the 19 T cell receptor beta chains below, sequenced in a study of memory CD4+ T cells and cytomegalovirus serostatus. Single viable CD3+CD4+CD8-CD45RO+ cells were sorted as the memory CD4+ T cells. Some clones are missing from TCRdb's copy, which holds only in-frame ones; the method was immunoSEQ multiplex PCR. The sample records around 32,000 clones, approximately 72% being singletons. Sequencing input: memory CD4+ T cells from blood. Every receptor here comes from an adult in good health and CMV-seronegative. Some clones in this sample may be carry-over from other donors' samples.

V and J are TRBV5-1 and TRBJ2-3, with 7 bases lining up with TRBD1. Germline-derived CDR1 and CDR2 are SGHRS and YFSETQ. This CDR3 contains 14 residues. Trimming at V came to 4 bases and at J to 5 bases, leaving 7 bases not matched to a gene. In nucleotides, the CDR3 is TGCGCCAGCAGCGGAACGGGACAGCGAGATACGCAGTATTTT. Protein: CASSGTGQRDTQYF.

The genes are TRBV28 and TRBJ1-6, with D perhaps TRBD1 (5 bases). The CDR3 extends over 16 amino acids. V lost 3 bases and J 6 bases, leaving 15 bases between the germline ends. Germline V gene lookup returns CDR1 MDHEN and CDR2 SYDVKM. CDR3 residues: CASSFTFGAGNSPLHF. The CDR3 DNA sequence: TGTGCCAGCAGTTTTACCTTTGGGGCGGGTAATTCACCCCTCCACTTT.

This clone was seen a handful of times. The chain uses TRBV7-3 and TRBJ2-6; TRBD1 matches 9 bases. The ends lost 4 bases at V and 2 bases at J; junction bases unmatched: 9. Germline CDR1 SGHTA, CDR2 FQGTGA. The CDR3 is 18 residues long. The CDR3 sequence: CASSSRTGVVPGANVLTF. DNA for the CDR3: TGTGCCAGCAGCTCTCGGACAGGGGTTGTCCCTGGGGCCAACGTCCTGACTTTC. Combining the CDR3 with reference TRBV7-3 and TRBJ2-6 gives the whole variable domain GAGVSQTPSNKVTEKGKYVELRCDPISGHTALYWYRQSLGQGPEFLIYFQGTGAADDSGLPNDRFFAVRPEGSVSTLKIQRTERGDSAVYLCASSSRTGVVPGANVLTFGAGSRLTVL.

V and J are TRBV7-9 and TRBJ2-3; TRBD2 is a possible D gene (7 bases). The CDR3 extends over 17 amino acids. CDR1 is SEHNR and CDR2 is FQNEAQ in the germline V gene (reference sequence). Trimming cost V 4 bases and J 0 bases, with 17 bases left between them. CDR3 sequence reads: CASSWGGLVRSTDTQYF. CDR3 nucleotide sequence: TGTGCCAGCAGCTGGGGGGGCCTGGTCAGGAGCACAGATACGCAGTATTTT.

This chain joins TRBV6-6 and TRBJ2-5; perhaps TRBD1 as D (6 bases). The CDR3 extends over 14 amino acids. Looked up from germline, CDR1 is MNHNY and CDR2 is SVGAGI (reference sequence). V was shortened by 3 bases and J by 1 base, with 9 bases between the two germline ends. CDR3 DNA: TGTGCCAGCAGTTATGGACAGACCCAAGAGACCCAGTACTTC. It codes for CASSYGQTQETQYF.

This clone was seen just once. This chain joins TRBV30 and TRBJ1-3, with a possible D match to TRBD1 (5 bases). The CDR3 is 18 amino acids. The germline gives CDR1 GTSNPN, CDR2 SVGIG (reference sequence). V was shortened by 0 bases and J by 2 bases, with 20 bases between the two germline ends. CDR3 sequence: CAWSVNMRGWNTGNTIYF. The CDR3 coding sequence is TGTGCCTGGAGTGTTAATATGAGGGGATGGAACACTGGAAACACCATATATTTT.

This clone appeared a single time. The J gene is TRBJ2-7, the V gene TRBV6-5; 9 positions agree with TRBD1. Unmatched junction bases numbered 3, after V lost 1 base and J lost 2 bases. Germline CDR1 and CDR2: MNHEY and SVGAGI. The CDR3 is 15 residues long. The CDR3 reads CASSYFRDRAYEQYF. CDR3 DNA sequence: TGTGCCAGCAGTTACTTTAGGGACAGGGCCTACGAGCAGTACTTC.

The J gene is TRBJ1-1, the V gene TRBV5-8; TRBD1 might be the D (5 bases). This CDR3 has 14 residues. From germline, CDR1 is SGHTS and CDR2 YDEGEE. The V end lost 1 base, the J end lost 5 bases, and 12 bases lay between the germline ends. The CDR3 nucleotides are TGTGCCAGCAGCTTGCCAGGGATAAAAACTGAAGCTTTCTTT. Protein product: CASSLPGIKTEAFF.

Worth noting for this clone: At the DNA level, this CDR3 is encoded by other sequences in the same sample as well. The chain joins TRBV2 to TRBJ2-3, with D unresolved. The germline V gene has CDR1 SNHLY and CDR2 FYNNEI. Trimming took 4 bases from V and 5 from J, leaving 4 bases between them. This CDR3 comprises 11 residues. The CDR3 loop reads CASSVGDTQYF. In nucleotides, the CDR3 is TGTGCCAGCAGTGTGGGAGATACGCAGTATTTT.

This clone has a single count. The J gene is TRBJ2-2, the V gene TRBV11-3; a possible D gene is TRBD2 (5 bases). The length of the CDR3 is 15 residues. In germline, CDR1 is SGHNT, CDR2 YENEEA. V gave up 3 bases and J gave up 4 bases, with 12 bases separating them. The CDR3 reads CASSLRGPSTGELFF. The DNA for the CDR3 is TGTGCCAGCAGCTTGCGCGGGCCGTCCACCGGGGAGCTGTTTTTT.

The CDR3 DNA reads as TGTGCCAGTAGTATGGCCAGGGAGACCCAGTACTTC. Its translation: CASSMARETQYF. The rearrangement uses TRBV19 and TRBJ2-5; no clear D gene. The CDR3 runs to 12 residues. Germline values: CDR1 LNHDA, CDR2 SQIVND (reference sequence). Trimming cost V 3 bases and J 5 bases, with 7 bases left between them. The full variable domain, with the rest looked up from reference TRBV19 and TRBJ2-5, is DGGITQSPKYLFRKEGQNVTLSCEQNLNHDAMYWYRQDPGQGLRLIYYSQIVNDFQKGDIAEGYSVSREKKESFPLTVTSAQKNPTAFYLCASSMARETQYFGPGTRLLVL.

V is TRBV19 and J is TRBJ1-5, with a possible D match to TRBD1 (6 bases). Per germline, CDR1 LNHDA and CDR2 SQIVND (reference sequence). The length of the CDR3 is 15 residues. V lost 5 bases, J lost 3 bases, and 14 bases lay in between. This CDR3 reads CASSLYREFNQPQHF. CDR3 nucleotides: TGTGCCAGTAGTTTATACAGGGAATTCAATCAGCCCCAGCATTTT.

This clone was seen once. V gene TRBV29-1 combines with J gene TRBJ2-1, with TRBD2 matching 10 bases. Germline loops: CDR1 SQVTM, CDR2 ANQGSEA. The CDR3 sequence is 15 residues long. V lost 7 bases, J lost 7 bases, and 13 bases stayed unmatched. The CDR3 sequence: CSAENLGLARNEQFF. CDR3 DNA sequence: TGCAGCGCCGAAAACTTGGGACTAGCGCGGAATGAGCAGTTCTTC.

This clone occurred once. Here the CDR3 DNA reads TGTGCCAGCAGTAAAGGGGGCGTCGGCACCGGGGAGCTGTTTTTT. Amino acid sequence: CASSKGGVGTGELFF. The chain links TRBV6-6 to TRBJ2-2; 7 nucleotides align to TRBD1. The CDR3 runs to 15 residues. The trim removed 5 bases at V and 4 bases at J, leaving 7 bases unmatched. The V gene's germline CDR1 is MNHNY and CDR2 SVGAGI (reference sequence).

J is TRBJ2-2 and V is TRBV7-2; D is unresolved. The CDR3 sequence is 16 residues long. The ends were cut back, 2 bases at V and 1 base at J, with 11 bases in the middle. Per germline, CDR1 SGHTA and CDR2 FQGNSA. CDR3 loop: CASSLNPPGNTGELFF. The CDR3 DNA reads as TGTGCCAGCAGCTTAAACCCCCCGGGGAACACCGGGGAGCTGTTTTTT.

This clone appeared a few times. This sequence joins TRBV7-3 and TRBJ1-1; D unclear. The V end was cut by 6 bases, the J end by 1 base, with 9 bases between. This CDR3 contains 13 residues. CDR1 and CDR2 from the germline V gene are SGHTA and FQGTGA. The CDR3: CASSPGRNTEAFF. DNA of the CDR3: TGTGCCAGCAGTCCCGGTAGGAACACTGAAGCTTTCTTT. The entire variable domain, with the rest obtained from reference TRBV7-3 and TRBJ1-1, is as follows: GAGVSQTPSNKVTEKGKYVELRCDPISGHTALYWYRQSLGQGPEFLIYFQGTGAADDSGLPNDRFFAVRPEGSVSTLKIQRTERGDSAVYLCASSPGRNTEAFFGQGTRLTVV.

The chain has TRBV7-2 and TRBJ2-3; D call uncertain. Trimming removed 5 bases at V and 3 bases at J, with 21 bases between. This CDR3 region has 17 residues. The germline V gene has CDR1 SGHTA and CDR2 FQGNSA. The DNA of the CDR3 is TGTGCCAGCAGCCAGAGCCTAGTTAGACGTCTTACAGATACGCAGTATTTT. This gives the protein CASSQSLVRRLTDTQYF.

The V and J genes are TRBV9 and TRBJ2-1; 9 positions match TRBD2. J lost 4 bases, V lost 3 bases, and 8 bases had no gene match. The CDR3 extends over 16 amino acids. Germline lookup yields CDR1 SGDLS and CDR2 YYNGEE. CDR3 in amino acids: CASSAVGSGGYNEQFF. The CDR3 DNA follows: TGTGCCAGCAGCGCCGTTGGCAGCGGGGGGTACAATGAGCAGTTCTTC.

This chain uses TRBV6-5 with TRBJ1-5; TRBD1 matches 7 bases. Trimming cost V 6 bases and J 7 bases; bases outside gene matches: 3. Germline lookup yields CDR1 MNHEY and CDR2 SVGAGI. There are 12 residues in the CDR3. CDR3 region: CASRTGRQPQHF. CDR3 coding DNA: TGTGCCAGCAGGACAGGGAGACAGCCCCAGCATTTT.